What follows are 24 T cell receptor beta chains derived from one specimen sequenced in a study of blood T cell repertoires in COVID-19. Generated by immunoSEQ multiplex PCR, the TCRdb table keeps only in-frame clones and is missing some. The sample has 300,000 to 400,000 clones; about 88% are singletons. Sequencing was carried out using peripheral blood. The receptors here all came from a human donor in a cohort sampled during active COVID-19.

The chain has TRBV10-3 and TRBJ1-4; 9 bases are a match to TRBD1. The CDR3 length is 17 residues. Trimming cost V 6 bases and J 6 bases; bases outside gene matches: 14. Germline loops: CDR1 ENHRY, CDR2 SYGVKD. The CDR3 bases are TGTGCCATCAGCCCGGACAGGGGAGTACGCTGGCATGAAAAACTGTTTTTT. This gives the protein CAISPDRGVRWHEKLFF.

V and J are TRBV10-2 and TRBJ1-2; the match to TRBD1 covers 8 bases. The CDR3 has 16 residues. Germline V gene sequence: CDR1 WSHSY, CDR2 SAAADI. Trimming removed 4 bases from V and 4 bases from J; junction bases left unmatched: 11. The CDR3 DNA sequence: TGCGCCAGCAGTGTTGGCAGGGGGCGGTCGGTCTATGGCTACACCTTC. Translated, it gives CASSVGRGRSVYGYTF.

The chain uses TRBV19 and TRBJ1-2, with D maybe TRBD1 (6 bases). CDR1 is LNHDA, CDR2 SQIVND, per germline (reference sequence). The CDR3 is made up of 14 amino acids. With 3 bases removed from V and 3 bases from J, the gap between germline ends came to 11 bases. CDR3 residues: CASSIPGVDYGYTF. The CDR3, as DNA: TGTGCCAGTAGTATCCCAGGGGTTGACTATGGCTACACCTTC.

The V gene is TRBV19, the J gene TRBJ1-3; D gene ambiguous. Germline V gene sequence: CDR1 LNHDA, CDR2 SQIVND (reference sequence). Trimming pared 10 bases from V and 0 bases from J, leaving 16 bases between. This CDR3 has 15 residues. CDR3 sequence (DNA): TGTGCCACAACCCGAACAGTGTCCTCTGGAAACACCATATATTTT. Translating gives CATTRTVSSGNTIYF.

V gene TRBV9 combines with J gene TRBJ2-1, with 14 bases identical to TRBD2. The CDR3 extends over 17 amino acids. The germline V gene encodes CDR1 SGDLS and CDR2 YYNGEE. After removal of 4 bases from V and 8 bases from J, the junction contained 11 bases not matched to a gene. CDR3 coding DNA: TGTGCCAGCAGCCCGAGGACTAGCGGGAGGATCGGCGATGAGCAGTTCTTC. Its protein product is CASSPRTSGRIGDEQFF.

The chain employs TRBV6-1 and TRBJ1-2; the match to TRBD1 covers 8 bases. Unmatched junction bases numbered 11, after V lost 0 bases and J lost 5 bases. Per the germline V gene, CDR1 is MNHNS and CDR2 is SASEGT. This CDR3 comprises 17 residues. CDR3: CASSEALGRQGIYGYTF. DNA for the CDR3: TGTGCCAGCAGTGAAGCGCTAGGTAGACAGGGGATTTATGGCTACACCTTC.

This clone came up a few times. V usage is TRBV9 and J usage is TRBJ2-7, with a weak D call TRBD1 (5 bases). CDR3 length equals 16 residues. From germline, CDR1 is SGDLS and CDR2 YYNGEE. V lost 0 bases and J 1 base, leaving 14 bases between the germline ends. CDR3 residues: CASSVGLVGDSYEQYF. In DNA form, the CDR3 reads TGTGCCAGCAGCGTAGGCCTGGTAGGGGATTCCTACGAGCAGTACTTC.

CDR3 sequence reads: CSVDPGGPYGYTF. The CDR3 DNA reads TGCAGCGTTGATCCAGGGGGGCCCTATGGCTACACCTTC. The chain couples TRBV29-1 to TRBJ1-2; 7 nucleotides align to TRBD1. The CDR3 has 13 amino acids. CDR1 and CDR2 from the germline V gene are SQVTM and ANQGSEA. Trimming took 3 bases from V and 4 from J; bases not matched to a gene: 5.

This sequence joins TRBV9 and TRBJ2-1; 12 nucleotides line up with TRBD2. Germline CDR1 and CDR2: SGDLS and YYNGEE. The CDR3 loop spans 17 amino acids. Trimming removed 4 bases from V and 0 bases from J; junction bases left unmatched: 5. Written as DNA, the CDR3 is TGTGCCAGCAGCCCCCCTAGCGGGAGGGCCTCCTACAATGAGCAGTTCTTC. This gives the protein CASSPPSGRASYNEQFF.

V and J are TRBV5-6 and TRBJ1-6; 10 bases align to TRBD1. Trimming removed 0 bases from V and 4 bases from J; junction bases left unmatched: 1. Germline V gene data show CDR1 as SGHDT and CDR2 as YYEEEE. The CDR3 length is 16 residues. CDR3 in amino acids: CASSLGQGAYNSPLHF. The CDR3 bases are TGTGCCAGCAGCTTGGGACAGGGGGCTTATAATTCACCCCTCCACTTT.

The chain joins TRBV5-8 to TRBJ2-2; a possible D gene is TRBD1 (5 bases). The CDR3 totals 17 residues. Germline CDR1 is SGHTS and CDR2 is YDEGEE. V was clipped by 1 base and J by 3 bases, with 16 bases between them. CDR3: CASSLSRGRVDTGELFF. DNA of the CDR3: TGTGCCAGCAGCTTGTCAAGGGGCCGGGTGGACACCGGGGAGCTGTTTTTT.

This rearrangement joins TRBV10-3 to TRBJ1-5; D is uncertain. The CDR3 totals 13 residues. Trimming stripped 4 bases from V and 4 bases from J, with 8 bases between. CDR1 ENHRY and CDR2 SYGVKD come from the germline V gene. CDR3 region: CAISGTGNQPQHF. CDR3 nucleotides: TGTGCCATCAGTGGGACGGGGAATCAGCCCCAGCATTTT.

V gene TRBV11-2 combines with J gene TRBJ2-1, with a possible D match to TRBD2 (6 bases). Germline CDR1 reads SGHAT; CDR2 reads FQNNGV. V dropped 4 bases and J dropped 7 bases, with 14 bases sitting between them. The CDR3 consists of 14 residues. The CDR3 here is CASSWGLSANEQFF. In nucleotides, the CDR3 is TGTGCCAGCAGCTGGGGACTCAGCGCGAATGAGCAGTTCTTC.

The chain joins TRBV20-1 to TRBJ1-1; D is unresolved. Trimming stripped 3 bases from V and 3 bases from J, with 5 bases between. The CDR3 length is 11 residues. Germline V CDR1 and CDR2: DFQATT, SNEGSKA (reference sequence). As DNA, the CDR3 is TGCAGTGCTAGGGCTGACACTGAAGCTTTCTTT. Amino acid sequence: CSARADTEAFF.

The V and J genes are TRBV30 and TRBJ1-4; 7 positions agree with TRBD1. The CDR3 is 16 amino acids. Looked up from germline, CDR1 is GTSNPN and CDR2 is SVGIG (reference sequence). J lost 8 bases, V lost 2 bases, and 14 bases had no gene match. The CDR3 DNA follows: TGTGCCTGGAGTTCCATGGCGGGACAGAAAATAGAAAAACTGTTTTTT. Amino acid sequence: CAWSSMAGQKIEKLFF. The full variable domain, with the rest looked up from reference TRBV30 and TRBJ1-4, is SQTIHQWPATLVQPVGSPLSLECTVEGTSNPNLYWYRQAAGRGLQLLFYSVGIGQISSEVPQNLSASRPQDRQFILSSKKLLLSDSGFYLCAWSSMAGQKIEKLFFGSGTQLSVL.

V gene TRBV7-8 combines with J gene TRBJ1-6, with D perhaps matching TRBD1 (6 bases). Germline CDR1 is SGHVS and CDR2 is FQNEAQ. The V and J ends lost 3 bases and 10 bases respectively, with 16 bases between them. The CDR3 runs to 15 residues. In DNA form, the CDR3 reads TGTGCCAGCAGCTTCGGTACAGGGTTACAATCACCCCTCCACTTT. Translated: CASSFGTGLQSPLHF.

This chain links TRBV4-2 with TRBJ2-7, with TRBD2 matching 8 bases. Germline V gene sequence: CDR1 LGHNA, CDR2 YNFKEQ. The CDR3 totals 16 residues. The trim removed 1 base at V and 4 bases at J, leaving 9 bases unmatched. Written as DNA, the CDR3 is TGTGCCAGCAGCCAAGGTTTCGGACTAGCAAGGTACGAGCAGTACTTC. Residues: CASSQGFGLARYEQYF.

The table lists this clone with a count of one. Here the CDR3 reads CASSWASGEREQYF. The CDR3 nucleotides are TGCGCCAGCAGCTGGGCGAGCGGAGAGCGGGAGCAGTACTTC. The chain links TRBV5-1 to TRBJ2-7; perhaps TRBD2 as D (5 bases). Trimming stripped 3 bases from V and 7 bases from J, with 17 bases between. The CDR3 runs to 14 residues. Germline CDR1 and CDR2: SGHRS and YFSETQ.

With regard to this clone: Being one base from a much bigger clone, this may be a read error. This specimen includes other DNA sequences encoding the same CDR3. The V and J genes are TRBV28 and TRBJ1-1; D is perhaps TRBD1 (5 bases). The V gene lost 6 bases and the J gene lost 2 bases, with 7 bases spanning the gap. The CDR3 consists of 12 residues. Germline V gene data show CDR1 as MDHEN and CDR2 as SYDVKM. Here the CDR3 reads CASRTANTEAFF. For the CDR3, the DNA is TGTGCCAGCAGGACAGCCAACACTGAAGCTTTCTTT.

The chain uses TRBV4-1 and TRBJ2-2, with 15 bases identical to TRBD2. The CDR3 length is 18 residues. The ends lost 4 bases at V and 6 bases at J; junction bases unmatched: 9. Germline CDR1 is MGHRA and CDR2 is YSYEKL. The CDR3 DNA sequence: TGCGCCAGCAGCCTCCACGGACTAGCGGGGGGGAGGGCCGGGGAGCTGTTTTTT. This sequence encodes CASSLHGLAGGRAGELFF.

The V gene is TRBV30, the J gene TRBJ2-7; D is unresolved. This CDR3 contains 13 residues. The V and J ends lost 8 bases and 6 bases respectively, with 20 bases between them. Germline lookup yields CDR1 GTSNPN and CDR2 SVGIG (reference sequence). The CDR3 bases are TGTGCCACTATGGGTCCAACTCCGGGCGAGCAGTACTTC. Translated: CATMGPTPGEQYF.

This chain joins TRBV6-5 and TRBJ1-3; weak D call: TRBD1 (5 bases). Per the germline V gene, CDR1 is MNHEY and CDR2 is SVGAGI. The V and J ends lost 0 bases and 2 bases respectively, with 8 bases between them. This CDR3 spans 15 amino acids. The CDR3 region is CASSYSEGTGNTIYF. As DNA, the CDR3 is TGTGCCAGCAGTTACTCGGAGGGGACTGGAAACACCATATATTTT.

The V gene is TRBV15, the J gene TRBJ2-7, with 9 bases aligning to TRBD1. V lost 1 base, J lost 6 bases, and 13 bases stayed unmatched. CDR3 length equals 17 residues. Germline V gene data show CDR1 as LNHNV and CDR2 as YYDKDF (reference sequence). The CDR3 sequence: CATSRGRIGTGQGEQYF. CDR3 coding DNA: TGTGCCACCAGCAGAGGACGTATCGGGACAGGGCAAGGCGAGCAGTACTTC.

This clone has just one count. The J gene is TRBJ1-2, the V gene TRBV13, with D maybe TRBD1 (5 bases). The V end was cut by 5 bases, the J end by 1 base, with 17 bases between. Germline CDR1 PRHDT, CDR2 FYEKMQ (reference sequence). The CDR3 loop spans 16 amino acids. CDR3 sequence: CASSPYPGLVNYGYTF. CDR3 nucleotide sequence: TGTGCCAGCAGCCCGTACCCGGGACTCGTTAACTATGGCTACACCTTC.